Listed below are T cell receptor beta chains from one sample, sequenced in a study of blood T cells in healthy people across ages. TCRdb reprocessed the 5' RACE reads with MiXCR, giving one entry per CDR3 protein. This table holds over 950,000 distinct CDR3 sequences, roughly 50% found once. Sequenced material: blood. The receptors stem from a woman aged 60-75 years in good health. CDR3s include the opening cysteine and the closing phenylalanine or tryptophan. The D gene is left open where the match is weak. Rows give clone size only sometimes, using once, few, many, or a class for an expanded clone.

D	J	V	size	CDR3	DNA
.	TRBJ2-3	TRBV20-1	.	CSAILYGSSTDTQYF	TGCAGTGCCATACTATACGGTTCTAGCACAGATACGCAGTATTTT
.	TRBJ2-6	TRBV15	few	CATNHPGANVLTF	TGTGCCACCAATCACCCTGGGGCCAACGTCCTGACTTTC
.	TRBJ2-5	TRBV4-1	.	CASSQVAGRQETQYF	TGCGCCAGCAGCCAAGTGGCAGGGCGTCAAGAGACCCAGTACTTC
TRBD2	TRBJ2-2	TRBV12-5	.	CASGLQRGGTGELFF	TGTGCTAGTGGTTTGCAAAGGGGAGGGACCGGGGAGCTGTTTTTT
.	TRBJ2-7	TRBV7-9	.	CASSSVNAGPDEQYF	TGTGCCAGCAGCTCTGTTAACGCAGGACCCGACGAGCAGTACTTC
.	TRBJ2-1	TRBV9	once	CASSVEDNYGYNEQFF	TGTGCCAGCAGCGTAGAGGACAACTATGGCTACAATGAGCAGTTCTTC
TRBD2	TRBJ2-7	TRBV20-1	few	CSASYPRTSIYEQYF	TGCAGTGCTAGTTATCCCAGGACTAGCATCTACGAGCAGTACTTC
.	TRBJ1-2	TRBV7-8	few	CASSPAWTVRGGKGYTF	TGTGCCAGCAGCCCAGCCTGGACAGTCCGGGGAGGGAAAGGCTACACCTTC
.	TRBJ2-1	TRBV24-1	few	CATSVGGNEQFF	TGTGCCACCAGTGTAGGGGGCAATGAGCAGTTCTTC
TRBD1	TRBJ1-1	TRBV5-1	.	CASSLHDRGGYTEAFF	TGCGCCAGCAGCCTCCATGACAGGGGAGGATACACTGAAGCTTTCTTT
.	TRBJ2-1	TRBV7-2	.	CASSLRTAAYEQFF	TGTGCCAGCAGCTTGCGGACCGCCGCCTACGAGCAGTTCTTC
.	TRBJ2-3	TRBV18	.	CASSAQVADTQYF	TGTGCCAGCTCAGCGCAGGTAGCAGATACGCAGTATTTT
.	TRBJ2-1	TRBV4-3	.	CASSQVLTGPSYNEQFF	TGCGCCAGCAGCCAAGTCTTAACGGGCCCGTCCTACAATGAGCAGTTCTTC
.	TRBJ1-6	TRBV20-1	few	CSARGSLLSDSPLHF	TGCAGTGCTAGAGGGTCCCTCCTTTCGGATTCACCCCTCCACTTT
.	TRBJ2-7	TRBV4-3	few	CASSQDIRRASYEQYF	TGCGCCAGCAGCCAGGATATTCGGAGAGCCAGCTACGAGCAGTACTTC
.	TRBJ2-7	TRBV7-3	few	CASSQYTPYEQYF	TGTGCCAGCAGCCAATACACCCCCTACGAGCAGTACTTC
.	TRBJ2-1	TRBV7-2	.	CASSLTSREQFF	TGTGCCAGCAGCCTCACTTCGCGCGAGCAGTTCTTC
.	TRBJ2-1	TRBV6-2/TRBV6-3	few	CASSYWRGAYNEQFF	TGTGCCAGCAGTTATTGGAGGGGGGCCTACAATGAGCAGTTCTTC
.	TRBJ2-3	TRBV4-2	.	CASSQDYLVESTDTQYF	TGTGCCAGCAGCCAAGACTACCTAGTGGAAAGCACAGATACGCAGTATTTT
TRBD2	TRBJ2-7	TRBV12-3/TRBV12-4	few	CASSKRGLAGHEQYF	TGTGCCAGCAGTAAACGGGGACTAGCAGGCCACGAGCAGTACTTC
TRBD2	TRBJ2-5	TRBV29-1	.	CSAGERGWTQYF	TGCAGCGCTGGGGAGCGGGGTTGGACCCAGTACTTC
.	TRBJ2-3	TRBV7-9	.	CASSQGQQGLTDTQYF	TGTGCCAGCAGCCAGGGACAACAGGGTCTCACAGATACGCAGTATTTT
TRBD2	TRBJ2-5	TRBV7-8	.	CASSPPTSGRAATQYF	TGTGCCAGCAGCCCGCCGACTAGCGGGAGGGCCGCGACCCAGTACTTC
TRBD2	TRBJ2-3	TRBV12-3/TRBV12-4	.	CASTRDPGTSGPRDTQYF	TGTGCCAGCACTAGGGACCCAGGGACTAGCGGACCAAGAGATACGCAGTATTTT
.	TRBJ2-5	TRBV2	once	CASSFWKIETQYF	TGTGCCAGCAGCTTTTGGAAAATTGAGACCCAGTACTTC
.	TRBJ2-7	TRBV13	few	CASSLRGQQYF	TGTGCCAGCAGCCTTCGTGGTCAGCAGTACTTC
.	TRBJ1-2	TRBV20-1	.	CSARDRGRNYGYTF	TGCAGTGCTAGAGATAGGGGAAGGAACTATGGCTACACCTTC
.	TRBJ1-1	TRBV4-3	.	CASSQDTFNRLGTEAFF	TGCGCCAGCAGCCAAGATACGTTTAACAGATTGGGCACTGAAGCTTTCTTT
.	TRBJ2-2	TRBV5-1	few	CASSPVGGNTGELFF	TGCGCCAGCAGCCCAGTGGGGGGCAACACCGGGGAGCTGTTTTTT
TRBD2	TRBJ2-1	TRBV12-3/TRBV12-4	few	CASSSLAGLVNEQFF	TGTGCCAGCAGTTCCCTAGCGGGACTAGTGAATGAGCAGTTCTTC
TRBD1	TRBJ2-7	TRBV28	few	CASSFMGQGALRSYEQYF	TGTGCCAGCAGTTTTATGGGACAGGGGGCTTTGAGGTCCTACGAGCAGTACTTC
TRBD1	TRBJ1-1	TRBV7-2	.	CASSLDVRGGRPTEAFF	TGTGCCAGCAGCTTAGACGTCAGGGGGGGACGACCGACTGAAGCTTTCTTT
.	TRBJ2-5	TRBV6-2/TRBV6-3	.	CASLEWPRVETQYF	TGTGCCAGCCTGGAGTGGCCACGGGTTGAGACCCAGTACTTC
.	TRBJ2-3	TRBV20-1	.	CSARYPTTDTQYF	TGCAGTGCTAGATACCCTACCACAGATACGCAGTATTTT
.	TRBJ2-4	TRBV2	few	CASRDNRELGYF	TGTGCCAGCAGAGACAACAGGGAGCTGGGGTACTTC
TRBD1	TRBJ1-2	TRBV7-8	few	CASSPGQLLNYGYTF	TGTGCCAGCAGCCCGGGACAGCTATTAAACTATGGCTACACCTTC
.	TRBJ2-4	TRBV29-1	.	CSVISHYIQYF	TGCAGCGTAATATCCCATTACATTCAGTACTTC
.	TRBJ1-4	TRBV27	.	CASSSINRRPNEKLFF	TGTGCCAGCAGTTCAATCAACAGGAGGCCTAATGAAAAACTGTTTTTT
.	TRBJ2-3	TRBV6-2/TRBV6-3	.	CASSGGGASTDTQYF	TGTGCCAGCAGTGGGGGAGGCGCTAGCACAGATACGCAGTATTTT
TRBD2	TRBJ2-3	TRBV20-1	.	CSASQSGSESDTQYF	TGCAGTGCTAGTCAAAGCGGGAGTGAGTCAGATACGCAGTATTTT
TRBD1	TRBJ1-1	TRBV20-1	.	CSARTSRQGPTEAFF	TGCAGTGCTAGGACATCAAGACAGGGTCCCACTGAAGCTTTCTTT
.	TRBJ2-3	TRBV24-1	.	CATSEGSATDTQYF	TGTGCCACCAGTGAGGGGTCTGCCACAGATACGCAGTATTTT
.	TRBJ2-3	TRBV6-5	.	CASSRLPMDTQYF	TGTGCCAGCAGTCGACTCCCAATGGATACGCAGTATTTT
.	TRBJ2-1	TRBV29-1	.	CSATYGNEQFF	TGCAGCGCCACCTATGGCAATGAGCAGTTCTTC
TRBD1	TRBJ2-1	TRBV5-5	.	CANSPRGQGAGMGAGYNEQFF	TGTGCCAACAGTCCGAGGGGGCAGGGGGCGGGTATGGGAGCGGGCTACAATGAGCAGTTCTTC
TRBD2	TRBJ2-7	TRBV4-1	many	CASSATSGSYEQYF	TGCGCCAGCAGCGCGACTAGCGGGAGCTACGAGCAGTACTTC
.	TRBJ2-5	TRBV15	.	CATSMGDWGETQYF	TGTGCCACCAGCATGGGGGATTGGGGAGAGACCCAGTACTTC
.	TRBJ2-3	TRBV9	.	CASSVGTASSTDTQYF	TGTGCCAGCAGCGTAGGTACAGCCTCTAGCACAGATACGCAGTATTTT
.	TRBJ1-4	TRBV7-2	.	CASSPPGQGSEKLFF	TGTGCCAGCAGCCCCCCGGGGCAGGGCAGTGAAAAACTGTTTTTT
TRBD1	TRBJ2-7	TRBV6-2/TRBV6-3	.	CASSYFDRGYEQYF	TGTGCCAGCAGTTACTTCGACAGGGGGTACGAGCAGTACTTC
.	TRBJ1-1	TRBV29-1	few	CSVEASQTEAFF	TGCAGCGTTGAAGCTTCACAGACTGAAGCTTTCTTT
TRBD2	TRBJ2-3	TRBV7-2	.	CASSLALGAGGPASTDTQYF	TGTGCCAGCAGCTTAGCCCTCGGGGCGGGAGGCCCCGCTAGCACAGATACGCAGTATTTT
.	TRBJ1-2	TRBV7-8	few	CASSKTEYGYTF	TGTGCCAGCAGCAAGACAGAGTATGGCTACACCTTC
.	TRBJ1-4	TRBV18	.	CASSTVTNEKLFF	TGTGCCAGCTCAACCGTAACTAATGAAAAACTGTTTTTT